This T cell receptor beta chain stems from a study of cytomegalovirus exposure and HLA in healthy donors. The method was immunoSEQ multiplex PCR; TCRdb's version includes in-frame clones alone and lacks a portion of them. Among around 190,000 clones listed, roughly three quarters were seen once. On this clone: The antigen is undetermined.

With V trimmed by 4 bases and J by 4 bases, 10 bases remained unmatched. This CDR3 comprises 16 residues. Per germline, CDR1 MGHRA and CDR2 YSYEKL. Regarding the study as a whole: The listing of roughly 160 TCR beta chains classed them as cytomegalovirus-associated. There were three CMV-associated chains whose specificity for CMV antigens was confirmed in vitro. Reportedly, diagnosis of cytomegalovirus status by the classifier showed high specificity and sensitivity. The TCR clusters that emerged in the first cohort tended, a later analysis found, to co-occur in the 110 or so validation repertoires.

The specimen was PBMCs. This clonotype originated in a woman in her thirties in good health and CMV-seronegative. This chain joins TRBV4-1 and TRBJ1-2; 9 nucleotides line up with TRBD1. This CDR3 reads CASSPGDRVGGYGYTF. The DNA for the CDR3 is TGCGCCAGCAGCCCAGGGGACAGGGTTGGGGGCTATGGCTACACCTTC.